The 29 T cell receptor beta chains below all came from one sample that was sequenced in a study of spatial heterogeneity in lung cancer. Time point in this sample: blood at routine non-recurrence follow-up after resection. Via MiXCR, TCRdb re-called the 5' RACE reads, giving one row per CDR3 protein. This sample has roughly 70,000 distinct CDR3 sequences; 7.5% to 10% occur once, and the top ten carry roughly 1.9%. The starting material was PBMCs, obtained at follow-up. The receptors were sampled from a female donor with early-stage non-small cell lung cancer.

This clonotype has just a few counts. V and J are TRBV20-1 and TRBJ2-5; a possible D gene is TRBD1 (5 bases). This CDR3 has 13 amino acids. The germline CDR1 and CDR2 sequences are DFQATT and SNEGSKA (reference sequence). Trimming stripped 3 bases from V and 5 bases from J, with 13 bases between. The CDR3 DNA is TGCAGTGCTAGGGGGCTGCAGACGGAGACCCAGTACTTC. Protein sequence: CSARGLQTETQYF.

This clonotype was seen ten or more times. V usage is TRBV7-2 and J usage is TRBJ2-7; 10 nucleotides line up with TRBD1. In germline, CDR1 is SGHTA, CDR2 FQGNSA. After removal of 5 bases from V and 5 bases from J, the junction contained 12 bases not matched to a gene. The CDR3 is 16 residues long. The CDR3 coding sequence is TGTGCCAGCAGCATTTCCTTCGGGACAGGGGCTGACGAGCAGTACTTC. It translates to CASSISFGTGADEQYF. The full variable domain, with the rest looked up from reference TRBV7-2 and TRBJ2-7, is GAGVSQSPSNKVTEKGKDVELRCDPISGHTALYWYRQSLGQGLEFLIYFQGNSAPDKSGLPSDRFSAERTGGSVSTLTIQRTQQEDSAVYLCASSISFGTGADEQYFGPGTRLTVT.

This clonotype was counted ten times or more. The chain is built from TRBV9 and TRBJ2-1; TRBD2 might be the D (6 bases). This CDR3 region has 17 residues. The germline V gene has CDR1 SGDLS and CDR2 YYNGEE. V dropped 0 bases and J dropped 7 bases, with 20 bases sitting between them. The CDR3 spells CASSVAPRGRFINEQFF. The CDR3 DNA reads TGTGCCAGCAGCGTAGCCCCCAGAGGGAGGTTTATTAATGAGCAGTTCTTC.

This clonotype was detected many times. V and J are TRBV7-2 and TRBJ1-6; D not resolved. Germline lookup yields CDR1 SGHTA and CDR2 FQGNSA. The V end was cut by 5 bases, the J end by 11 bases, with 10 bases between. This CDR3 contains 12 residues. As DNA, the CDR3 is TGTGCCAGCAGCCTCCCCCCGGCACCCCTCCACTTT. Protein sequence: CASSLPPAPLHF.

There are many counts of this clonotype. The chain uses TRBV11-2 and TRBJ1-3; D remains unclear. The CDR3 totals 12 residues. V was pared by 11 bases and J by 0 bases, with 8 bases between. CDR1 and CDR2 from the germline V gene are SGHAT and FQNNGV. Here the CDR3 reads CASRFSGNTIYF. CDR3 coding DNA: TGTGCCTCCCGGTTCTCTGGAAACACCATATATTTT. Complete variable domain (other parts from reference TRBV11-2 and TRBJ1-3): EAGVAQSPRYKIIEKRQSVAFWCNPISGHATLYWYQQILGQGPKLLIQFQNNGVVDDSQLPKDRFSAERLKGVDSTLKIQPAKLEDSAVYLCASRFSGNTIYFGEGSWLTVV.

Many counts were recorded for this clonotype. The chain is built from TRBV12-3 or TRBV12-4 and TRBJ1-2; D remains unclear. V was trimmed by 11 bases and J by 5 bases, leaving 24 bases between them. This CDR3 spans 15 amino acids. CDR3 nucleotides: TGTGCCCTCCGAGCCGGGCGGCCTAAGGAATATGGCTACACCTTC. Translation: CALRAGRPKEYGYTF.

There are a few counts of this clonotype. The CDR3 sequence is CSPLEAGTEAFF. CDR3 nucleotides: TGCAGCCCTCTAGAGGCGGGTACTGAAGCTTTCTTT. The rearrangement uses TRBV20-1 and TRBJ1-1; D gene ambiguous. CDR3 length: 12 amino acids. Germline V lookup: CDR1 DFQATT, CDR2 SNEGSKA (reference sequence).

There are many counts of this clonotype. The chain's CDR3 is CASTRLAGGTDTQYF. Here the CDR3 DNA reads TGTGCCAGCACTAGACTAGCGGGAGGCACAGATACGCAGTATTTT. The V and J genes are TRBV6-1 and TRBJ2-3, with 12 bases that match TRBD2. The V gene's germline CDR1 is MNHNS and CDR2 SASEGT. This CDR3 spans 15 amino acids. V lost 7 bases, J lost 1 base, and 3 bases stayed unmatched.

The chain has TRBV6-5 and TRBJ2-1, with 12 bases identical to TRBD1. Unmatched junction bases numbered 5, after V lost 2 bases and J lost 9 bases. Germline CDR1 reads MNHEY; CDR2 reads SVGAGI. The CDR3 runs to 15 residues. Here the CDR3 reads CASSYGDRGLSEQFF. The CDR3 coding sequence is TGTGCCAGCAGTTACGGGGACAGGGGGCTTAGTGAGCAGTTCTTC.

In its sample, this clonotype was seen many times. This chain links TRBV20-1 with TRBJ2-7, with D possibly being TRBD2 (6 bases). In germline, CDR1 is DFQATT, CDR2 SNEGSKA (reference sequence). Deletions cut 4 bases from V and 2 bases from J, with 12 bases between. CDR3 length: 13 amino acids. CDR3 sequence: CSAIGTGAYEQYF. The DNA of the CDR3 is TGCAGTGCTATTGGGACGGGAGCCTACGAGCAGTACTTC.

This chain joins TRBV19 and TRBJ2-1; 12 bases fit TRBD1. V was clipped by 5 bases and J by 8 bases; unmatched bases: 10. This CDR3 contains 16 residues. The germline gives CDR1 LNHDA, CDR2 SQIVND (reference sequence). The CDR3 sequence is CASSRSTGTGGYEQFF. The CDR3 coding sequence is TGTGCCAGTAGTCGCTCTACCGGGACAGGGGGCTATGAGCAGTTCTTC. Supplemented by reference TRBV19 and TRBJ2-1, the full variable domain reads DGGITQSPKYLFRKEGQNVTLSCEQNLNHDAMYWYRQDPGQGLRLIYYSQIVNDFQKGDIAEGYSVSREKKESFPLTVTSAQKNPTAFYLCASSRSTGTGGYEQFFGPGTRLTVL.

The chain links TRBV7-2 to TRBJ2-1; unclear D gene. Germline CDR1 is SGHTA and CDR2 is FQGNSA. V was trimmed by 4 bases and J by 3 bases, leaving 10 bases between them. The CDR3 contains 14 residues. The CDR3 nucleotides read TGTGCCAGCAGCTCCCCTACTTTCTACAATGAGCAGTTCTTC. As protein: CASSSPTFYNEQFF.

Turning to this clonotype: The junction does not match germline at one end; this may be a read error. CDR3 sequence reads: CVSSPTVGSTNEKLFF. The DNA of the CDR3 is TGTGTCAGCTCACCAACCGTGGGATCAACTAATGAAAAACTGTTTTTT. This chain links TRBV18 with TRBJ1-4, with no clear D. The CDR3 has 16 amino acids. Germline CDR1 and CDR2: KGHSH and LQKENI.

This rearrangement joins TRBV27 to TRBJ1-6, with TRBD1 matching over 9 bases. The V and J ends lost 0 bases and 10 bases, in that order; junction bases with no gene match: 13. Germline assignment: CDR1 MNHEY and CDR2 SMNVEV (reference sequence). The CDR3 is 18 residues long. The CDR3 sequence: CASSLSFGDRVSTSPLHF. The CDR3 region has the DNA TGTGCCAGCAGTTTATCGTTCGGGGACAGGGTCTCAACCTCACCCCTCCACTTT.

The sample holds a few counts of this clonotype. J is TRBJ1-5 and V is TRBV12-3 or TRBV12-4; TRBD1 agrees at 8 bases. Germline trimming cut 7 bases from V and 4 bases from J; bases unmatched to any gene: 0. This CDR3 contains 12 residues. CDR3 region: CASNRGNQPQHF. CDR3 coding DNA: TGTGCCAGCAACAGGGGGAATCAGCCCCAGCATTTT.

This clonotype occurred many times. The chain employs TRBV28 and TRBJ2-5; D is possibly TRBD1 (5 bases). The germline V and J ends were trimmed by 3 bases and 3 bases, with 8 bases remaining between them. Germline-derived CDR1 and CDR2 are MDHEN and SYDVKM. The CDR3 loop spans 13 amino acids. The CDR3 DNA is TGTGCCAGCAGTTTGGGCAGGGAAGAGACCCAGTACTTC. Its translation: CASSLGREETQYF.

The chain combines TRBV28 with TRBJ2-7; 7 bases fit TRBD2. The CDR3 spans 14 residues. Germline V gives CDR1 MDHEN, CDR2 SYDVKM. V lost 10 bases, J lost 5 bases, and 14 bases stayed unmatched. CDR3 nucleotides: TGTGCCACCTCCCGGGGCGGGAGTGGCCACGAGCAGTACTTC. Encoded protein: CATSRGGSGHEQYF.

This clonotype was counted many times. V and J are TRBV20-1 and TRBJ2-1, with D uncertain. Germline V gives CDR1 DFQATT, CDR2 SNEGSKA (reference sequence). V shed 3 bases and J shed 1 base, with 7 bases lying between them. The CDR3 runs 13 residues. CDR3 protein: CSASKLSYNEQFF. The CDR3 DNA reads as TGCAGTGCTAGTAAACTGTCCTACAATGAGCAGTTCTTC.

V and J are TRBV9 and TRBJ2-7; 9 positions agree with TRBD1. Germline CDR1 SGDLS, CDR2 YYNGEE. V trimming: 2 bases; J trimming: 0 bases; junction bases outside the gene matches: 6. The CDR3 extends over 16 amino acids. CDR3 residues: CASSVSPGQGSYEQYF. The DNA for the CDR3 is TGTGCCAGCAGCGTCTCTCCGGGACAGGGCTCCTACGAGCAGTACTTC. Drawing the rest from reference TRBV9 and TRBJ2-7, the complete variable domain is DSGVTQTPKHLITATGQRVTLRCSPRSGDLSVYWYQQSLDQGLQFLIQYYNGEERAKGNILERFSAQQFPDLHSELNLSSLELGDSALYFCASSVSPGQGSYEQYFGPGTRLTVT.

This clonotype has at least ten counts. This chain connects TRBV7-9 to TRBJ2-1, with 9 bases matching TRBD2. V lost 10 bases, J lost 2 bases, and 12 bases stayed unmatched. The CDR3 has 16 residues. From germline, CDR1 is SEHNR and CDR2 FQNEAQ (reference sequence). The CDR3 DNA reads as TGTGCCATCGGCGGTTTTAGCGGGAGAACCTACAATGAGCAGTTCTTC. Translating it yields CAIGGFSGRTYNEQFF.

The sample holds many counts of this clonotype. The rearrangement links TRBV10-1 to TRBJ2-7; maybe TRBD1 (6 bases). The CDR3 extends over 13 amino acids. The V gene lost 4 bases and the J gene lost 1 base, with 8 bases spanning the gap. Germline CDR1 and CDR2: WNHNN and SYGVQD (reference sequence). The CDR3 sequence is CASSAGVSYEQYF. As DNA, the CDR3 is TGCGCCAGCAGTGCAGGGGTTTCCTACGAGCAGTACTTC.

This clonotype occurred many times. The chain employs TRBV28 and TRBJ2-2; possibly TRBD1 for D (6 bases). The V end was cut by 5 bases, the J end by 3 bases, with 16 bases between. Germline V gene lookup returns CDR1 MDHEN and CDR2 SYDVKM. The CDR3 is 16 amino acids. The CDR3 DNA is TGTGCCAGCAGTACAATTAACAGGGTGGACACCGGGGAGCTGTTTTTT. As protein: CASSTINRVDTGELFF.

The chain links TRBV20-1 to TRBJ1-1, with D perhaps matching TRBD1 (5 bases). This CDR3 is 12 amino acids long. CDR1 and CDR2 from the germline V gene are DFQATT and SNEGSKA (reference sequence). The CDR3 loop reads CRGTGADTEAFF. In DNA form, the CDR3 reads TGCAGAGGAACAGGAGCGGACACTGAAGCTTTCTTT.

This clonotype appeared many times. The V and J genes are TRBV24-1 and TRBJ2-1; tentatively, D is TRBD1 (6 bases). Germline V CDR1 and CDR2: KGHDR, SFDVKD. V was shortened by 5 bases and J by 5 bases, with 15 bases between the two germline ends. The CDR3 consists of 15 residues. CDR3 in amino acids: CATSAGTYPDNEQFF. The CDR3 DNA reads as TGTGCCACCAGTGCCGGGACATACCCCGACAATGAGCAGTTCTTC.

Ten or more counts support this clonotype. The chain joins TRBV12-3 or TRBV12-4 to TRBJ2-7; TRBD2 aligns across 8 bases. There are 14 residues in the CDR3. V lost 6 bases to trimming and J lost 2 bases; unmatched junction nucleotides: 6. Here the CDR3 reads CASRTSDGAYEQYF. The CDR3 nucleotides are TGTGCCAGCAGGACTAGCGATGGTGCCTACGAGCAGTACTTC.

This clonotype has a count of ten or more. The chain couples TRBV3-1 to TRBJ2-2; D gene uncertain. Trimming pared 0 bases from V and 0 bases from J, leaving 11 bases between. Germline V gene sequence: CDR1 LGHDT, CDR2 YNNKEL (reference sequence). The CDR3 consists of 17 residues. CDR3 in DNA: TGTGCCAGCAGCCAAGACGCCCAGTTCGCGAACACCGGGGAGCTGTTTTTT. Residues: CASSQDAQFANTGELFF.

This clonotype was seen at least ten times. This chain joins TRBV11-2 and TRBJ1-2, with 7 bases lining up with TRBD1. CDR1 and CDR2 (germline): SGHAT, FQNNGV. Trimming cost V 5 bases and J 4 bases; bases outside gene matches: 7. This CDR3 is built from 14 residues. Written as DNA, the CDR3 is TGTGCCAGCAGCCCTACCCGACAGGGCTATGGCTACACCTTC. It specifies CASSPTRQGYGYTF.

This clonotype occurred many times. V gene TRBV5-1 combines with J gene TRBJ2-1; 7 nucleotides align to TRBD2. Germline-derived CDR1 and CDR2 are SGHRS and YFSETQ. V dropped 0 bases and J dropped 0; count of bases not matched to a gene: 3. The CDR3 consists of 16 residues. The CDR3 DNA follows: TGCGCCAGCAGCTTGGGAGCGGGAAGCTCCTACAATGAGCAGTTCTTC. Translating it yields CASSLGAGSSYNEQFF. Full variable domain (missing parts from reference TRBV5-1 and TRBJ2-1): KAGVTQTPRYLIKTRGQQVTLSCSPISGHRSVSWYQQTPGQGLQFLFEYFSETQRNKGNFPGRFSGRQFSNSRSEMNVSTLELGDSALYLCASSLGAGSSYNEQFFGPGTRLTVL.

The CDR3 here is CSARFEGRETQYF. CDR3 bases: TGCAGTGCTAGATTCGAGGGCCGGGAGACCCAGTACTTC. This rearrangement joins TRBV20-1 to TRBJ2-5; D perhaps matches TRBD2 (5 bases). Per germline, CDR1 DFQATT and CDR2 SNEGSKA (reference sequence). V was trimmed by 2 bases and J by 5 bases, leaving 12 bases between them. The CDR3 spans 13 residues.